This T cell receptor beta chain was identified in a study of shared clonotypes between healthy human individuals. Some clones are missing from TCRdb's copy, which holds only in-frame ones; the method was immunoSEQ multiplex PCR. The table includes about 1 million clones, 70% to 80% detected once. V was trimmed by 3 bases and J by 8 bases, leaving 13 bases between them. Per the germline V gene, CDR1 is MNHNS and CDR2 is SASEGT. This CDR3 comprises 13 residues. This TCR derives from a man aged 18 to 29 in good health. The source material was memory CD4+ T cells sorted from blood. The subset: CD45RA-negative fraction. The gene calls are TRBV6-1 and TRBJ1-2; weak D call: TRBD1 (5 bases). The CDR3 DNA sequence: TGTGCCAGCAGTGACGAGGGGCTTGGGGGCTACACCTTC. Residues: CASSDEGLGGYTF.